This TCR beta chain derives from a study of T cell repertoires in cytomegalovirus infection. Background on the study: Evidence of both CMV infection and a matching HLA type came from public TCR beta signatures. Findings and limits, study-wide: The response measured ex vivo was dominated by TCR beta clonotypes (HLA-C-restricted and CMV-specific). Adding up the frequency of public TCR beta families identified people who carried CMV plus the relevant HLA.

V was shortened by 3 bases and J by 1 base, with 9 bases between the two germline ends. CDR1 and CDR2 (germline): DFQATT, SNEGSKA (reference sequence). The CDR3 extends over 13 amino acids. MiXCR, applied by TCRdb to the reads, yields one record per CDR3 protein. This sample has roughly 320,000 distinct CDR3 sequences, with roughly a tenth found just once. This clonotype was picked up a small number of times. Its antigen is still unknown. The chain is built from TRBV20-1 and TRBJ1-1; D not resolved. Material: PBMCs. This sequence originates from a human donor in good health (CMV status not recorded). Some clones in this sample may be carry-over from other donors' samples. The CDR3 region is CSASFRTNTEAFF. CDR3 sequence (DNA): TGCAGTGCTAGTTTTCGGACGAACACTGAAGCTTTCTTT.